This T cell receptor (beta chain) was identified in a study of T cell responses to AZD1222 COVID-19 vaccine. Across the whole study: Analyses pooled second doses at about 4 or about 12 weeks.

Notes on the study in general: Increases in Spike-specific TCR breadth and depth were seen after two AZD1222 doses. The study reported that nearly half of spike-specific TCRs target unmutated variant regions. It was only a handful of AZD1222 recipients who were seropositive at baseline.

Germline CDR1 reads MDHEN; CDR2 reads SYDVKM. The CDR3 length is 15 residues. With V trimmed by 7 bases and J by 9 bases, 12 bases remained unmatched. In the case of this clone: Its specificity is not known.

TCRdb's copy holds only in-frame clones and misses some; the assay was immunoSEQ multiplex PCR. The data contain more than 85,000 clones, around 87% of them singletons. This sample comprised peripheral blood, obtained on day 0 of AZD1222 vaccination. The rearrangement uses TRBV28 and TRBJ1-6, with 7 nucleotides matching TRBD1. This TCR was sampled from an adult in good health. This chain's CDR3 is CASMPHRGAGSPLHF. The CDR3 region has the DNA TGTGCCAGCATGCCCCACAGGGGAGCGGGTTCACCCCTCCACTTT.